The clone carrying this TCR beta chain was observed once. Its antigen remains unidentified. The germline gives CDR1 MNHNS, CDR2 SASEGT. Trimming took 1 base from V and 5 from J, leaving 5 bases between them. The CDR3 sequence is 12 residues long. This specimen comes from a study of immune evolution from preneoplasia to lung adenocarcinoma. The method was immunoSEQ multiplex PCR; TCRdb's version includes in-frame clones alone and lacks a portion of them. The sample gives 10,000 to 13,000 clones, around 82% of which show up once; more than 3% is in the top ten. The study, taken as a whole, reports: Compared with EGFR-mutant or double wild-type lesions, KRAS-mutant nodules were more clonal. From normal lung to invasive adenocarcinoma, top clone frequencies appeared to decrease.

Material: FFPE minimally invasive lung adenocarcinoma tissue. The clonotype was recovered from a person aged 70 to 80 with lung adenocarcinoma. V usage is TRBV6-1 and J usage is TRBJ1-1; D remains ambiguous. For the CDR3, the DNA is TGTGCCAGCAGTGAAGTCGGAACTGAAGCTTTCTTT. It is translated as CASSEVGTEAFF.